A selection of T cell receptor beta chains follows, all from one sample in a study of blood T cell repertoires in COVID-19. Using immunoSEQ multiplex PCR, the repertoire was profiled, and TCRdb retains in-frame clones only, with some absent. The sample has 200,000 to 300,000 clones; around 90% are singletons. Sequencing used peripheral blood. The receptor set was obtained from a young man with COVID-19, enrolled during active disease. The conserved cysteine and the conserved F or W are not part of the CDR3 here.

v_gene,j_gene,CDR3aa
TRBV12-2,TRBJ2-3,ASRLAHRVPFSTDTQY
TRBV5-6,TRBJ1-2,ASSTHSNYGYT
TRBV9,TRBJ2-2,ASSVVGGVNTGELF
TRBV6-1,TRBJ2-7,ASSELGGERTYEQY
TRBV4-1,TRBJ1-2,ASSQILNGQVGGYT
TRBV29-1,TRBJ1-1,SVEDPRGADEAF
TRBV5-4,TRBJ2-3,ASSLAVAGIKADTQY
TRBV9,TRBJ1-1,ASSVDGRGNTEAF
TRBV3-1/TRBV3-2,TRBJ1-3,ASSQGSGGNTIY
TRBV5-1,TRBJ2-2,ASSREPNTGELF
TRBV14,TRBJ2-3,ASSQRTDADTQY
TRBV6-2/TRBV6-3,TRBJ2-5,ASSPDAGPVGTQY
TRBV4-2,TRBJ1-6,ASSHNTGDNSPLH
TRBV25-1,TRBJ1-1,ASSLGTGGRAF
TRBV3-1/TRBV3-2,TRBJ1-1,ASSQRGAMNTEAF
TRBV5-1,TRBJ2-5,ASSLAAGPQETQY
TRBV7-9,TRBJ2-1,ASSLAAGVINEQF
TRBV6-5,TRBJ1-1,ASRPTGRNTEAF
TRBV11-2,TRBJ1-1,ASSLRVPNTEAF
TRBV7-9,TRBJ1-1,ASSQRQGRTEAF
TRBV20-1,TRBJ1-2,SASTREVGYT
TRBV11-2,TRBJ1-2,ASSLVGGQGAYGYT
TRBV28,TRBJ2-4,ASSYPGGDIQY
TRBV2,TRBJ1-1,ASVGTGRTEAF
TRBV28,TRBJ1-5,ASKGQSNQPQH
TRBV4-1,TRBJ2-3,ASSQRASGRTDTQY
TRBV5-1,TRBJ1-4,ASSSLDRGRVDELF